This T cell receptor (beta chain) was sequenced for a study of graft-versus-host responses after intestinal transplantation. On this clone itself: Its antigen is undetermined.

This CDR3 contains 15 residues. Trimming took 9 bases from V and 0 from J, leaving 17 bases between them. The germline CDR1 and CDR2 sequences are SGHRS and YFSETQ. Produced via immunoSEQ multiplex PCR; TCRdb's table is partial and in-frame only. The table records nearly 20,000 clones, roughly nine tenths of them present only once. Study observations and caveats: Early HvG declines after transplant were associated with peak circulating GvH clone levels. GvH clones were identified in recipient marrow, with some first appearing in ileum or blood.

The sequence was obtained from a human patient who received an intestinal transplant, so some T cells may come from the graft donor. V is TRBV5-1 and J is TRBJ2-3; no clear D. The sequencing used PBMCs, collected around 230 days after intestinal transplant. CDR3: CATKPQTVSTDTQYF. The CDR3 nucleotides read TGCGCCACCAAGCCCCAGACGGTTAGCACAGATACGCAGTATTTT.